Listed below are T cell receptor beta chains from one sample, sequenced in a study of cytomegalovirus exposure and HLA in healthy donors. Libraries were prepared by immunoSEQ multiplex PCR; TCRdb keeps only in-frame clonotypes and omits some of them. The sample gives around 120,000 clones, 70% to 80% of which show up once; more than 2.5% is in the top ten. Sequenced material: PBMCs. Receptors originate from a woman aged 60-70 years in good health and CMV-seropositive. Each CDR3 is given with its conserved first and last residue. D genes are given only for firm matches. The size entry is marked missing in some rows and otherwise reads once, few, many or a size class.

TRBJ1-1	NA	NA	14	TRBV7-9	TGTGCCAGCAGCCCGGCGCAGGCGCTGGCTGAAGCTTTCTTT	CASSPAQALAEAFF
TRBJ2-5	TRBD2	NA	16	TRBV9	TGTGCCAGCAGCGTAGAAGGAGCGGGGGCCCAAGAGACCCAGTACTTC	CASSVEGAGAQETQYF
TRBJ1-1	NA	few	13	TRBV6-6	TGTGCCAGCAGTTACTCCCGGAACACTGAAGCTTTCTTT	CASSYSRNTEAFF
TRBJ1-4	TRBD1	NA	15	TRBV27	TGTGCCAGCAGTTTATCCGGGACAGGGCATGAAAAACTGTTTTTT	CASSLSGTGHEKLFF
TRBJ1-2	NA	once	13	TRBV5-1	TGCGCCAGCAGCCCGACAAAGGACTATGGCTACACCTTC	CASSPTKDYGYTF
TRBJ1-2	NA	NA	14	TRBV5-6	TGTGCCAGCAGCCCACCGGGACTGAACCTAGGCTACACCTTC	CASSPPGLNLGYTF
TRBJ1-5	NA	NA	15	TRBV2	TGTGCCAGCAGCCCCCAGGGCGCGAGCAATCAGCCCCAGCATTTT	CASSPQGASNQPQHF
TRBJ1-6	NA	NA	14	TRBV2	TGTGCCAGTAGACCGGGAAGTAATAATTCACCCCTCCACTTT	CASRPGSNNSPLHF
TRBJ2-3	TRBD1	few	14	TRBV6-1	TGTGCCAGCACTCCGGACAGGGGGACAGATACGCAGTATTTT	CASTPDRGTDTQYF
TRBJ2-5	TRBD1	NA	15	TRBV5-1	TGCGCCAGCAGCGCTGGACAGGGAGGCGGAGAGACCCAGTACTTC	CASSAGQGGGETQYF
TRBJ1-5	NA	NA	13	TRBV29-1	TGCAGCGTTGAGGGGGGGAGCAGTCAGCCCCAGCATTTT	CSVEGGSSQPQHF
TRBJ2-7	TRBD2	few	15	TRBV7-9	TGTGCCAGCAGCTTAACGGGAGGGAACCCCTACGAGCAGTACTTC	CASSLTGGNPYEQYF
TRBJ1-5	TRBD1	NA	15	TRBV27	TGTGCCAGCAGTGCCGGACAGGCCTACAATCAGCCCCAGCATTTT	CASSAGQAYNQPQHF
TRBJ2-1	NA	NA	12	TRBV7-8	TGTGCCAGCGAGGGGGGGAACAATGAGCAGTTCTTC	CASEGGNNEQFF
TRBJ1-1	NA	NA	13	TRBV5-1	TGCGCCAGCAGCCCCACAGGGTACACTGAAGCTTTCTTT	CASSPTGYTEAFF
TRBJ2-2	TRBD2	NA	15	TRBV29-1	TGCAGCGTTGGAGGGGGACTAGCGAATACCGGGGAGCTGTTTTTT	CSVGGGLANTGELFF
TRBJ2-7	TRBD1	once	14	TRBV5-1	TGCGCCAGCAGCTCAGGGACAGGACACCACGAGCAGTACTTC	CASSSGTGHHEQYF
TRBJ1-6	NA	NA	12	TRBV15	TGTGCCACCAGCAGGGCTAATTCACCCCTCCACTTT	CATSRANSPLHF
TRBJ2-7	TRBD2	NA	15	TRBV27	TGTGCCAGCAGCCAGAGACTAGCGGGGACCTACGAGCAGTACTTC	CASSQRLAGTYEQYF
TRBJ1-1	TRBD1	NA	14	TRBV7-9	TGTGCCAGCAGCACCTACAGGGGGAACACTGAAGCTTTCTTT	CASSTYRGNTEAFF
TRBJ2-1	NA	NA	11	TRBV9	TGTGCCAGCGGGCGTAACAATGAGCAGTTCTTC	CASGRNNEQFF
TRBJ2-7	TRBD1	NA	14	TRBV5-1	TGCGCCAGCAGCTTCCCGGGACAGAGCTACGAGCAGTACTTC	CASSFPGQSYEQYF
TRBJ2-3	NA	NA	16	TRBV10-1	TGCGCCAGCAGTGAGTCGGGTCGGGGGAGCACAGATACGCAGTATTTT	CASSESGRGSTDTQYF
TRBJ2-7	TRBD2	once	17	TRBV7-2	TGTGCCAGCAGACCGACACCCACTAGCGGGTTTTACTACGAGCAGTACTTC	CASRPTPTSGFYYEQYF
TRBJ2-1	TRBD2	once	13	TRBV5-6	TGTGCCAGCAGACTGAGCGGGGGGAATGAGCAGTTCTTC	CASRLSGGNEQFF
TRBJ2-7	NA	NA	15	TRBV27	TGTGCCAGCAGTGGCCTGGACAGAGGTCTGCACGAGCAGTACTTC	CASSGLDRGLHEQYF
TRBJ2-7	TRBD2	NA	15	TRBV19	TGTGCCAGTAGTACCGGGACCGGGAGGTTAGACGAGCAGTACTTC	CASSTGTGRLDEQYF
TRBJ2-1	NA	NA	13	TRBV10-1	TGCGCCAGCAGGGTCTCGACGGGTAATGAGCAGTTCTTC	CASRVSTGNEQFF
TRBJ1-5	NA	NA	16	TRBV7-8	TGTGCCAGCAGCTTCTCGAACAGGGAGAGCAATCAGCCCCAGCATTTT	CASSFSNRESNQPQHF
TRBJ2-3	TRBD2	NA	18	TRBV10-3	TGTGCCATCAGTGCCGGACTAGCGGGGGGAACCCGGGGGGATACGCAGTATTTT	CAISAGLAGGTRGDTQYF
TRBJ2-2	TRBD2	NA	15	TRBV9	TGTGCCAGCAGCGCAGCGGGGGGACGAACCGGGGAGCTGTTTTTT	CASSAAGGRTGELFF
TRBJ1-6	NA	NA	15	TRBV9	TGTGCCAGCAGCACCCGTATTGGGGCTGGTTCACCCCTCCACTTT	CASSTRIGAGSPLHF
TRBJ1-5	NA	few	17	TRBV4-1	TGCGCCAGCAGCCCTGGACAGCGGTTAAGGGGCAATCAGCCCCAGCATTTT	CASSPGQRLRGNQPQHF
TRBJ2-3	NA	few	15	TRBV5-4	TGTGCCAGCAGCATATGGGGGGTTGGCCCAGATACGCAGTATTTT	CASSIWGVGPDTQYF
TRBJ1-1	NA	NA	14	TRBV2	TGTGCCAGCAGGGGGCCCCTTTCGAACACTGAAGCTTTCTTT	CASRGPLSNTEAFF
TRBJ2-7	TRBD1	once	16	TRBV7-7	TGTGCTAGCAGCTTATATTGGGACAGGGACTCCTACGAGCAGTACTTC	CASSLYWDRDSYEQYF